These 29 T cell receptor beta chains originate from one sample sequenced in a study of CD8 T cells in ankylosing spondylitis. Study outcomes and limitations: Characteristic, it appeared, of ankylosing spondylitis blood was a TCR beta motif of eight highly homologous variants.

Their cognate antigens are unknown. One entry per CDR3 protein results from TCRdb running MiXCR on the 5' RACE reads. In the table there are some 100,000 distinct CDR3 sequences, 9% of which are singletons. Sequencing was performed on blood, either unsorted or a sorted T cell fraction (not recorded which). These receptors originate from a male donor with ankylosing spondylitis.

This clonotype was recorded at least ten times. CDR3 amino acids: CASSSEGYRTDTQYF. The CDR3 coding sequence is TGCGCCAGCAGCTCGGAGGGCTATCGAACAGATACGCAGTATTTT. The chain has TRBV5-1 and TRBJ2-3; D is possibly TRBD2 (6 bases). V was cut by 3 bases and J by 3 bases, with 14 bases left in between. Germline CDR1 SGHRS, CDR2 YFSETQ. The CDR3 runs 15 residues.

There are many counts of this clonotype. CDR3 amino acids: CASSQLDANEQFF. The CDR3 DNA follows: TGTGCCAGCAGCCAATTGGACGCCAATGAGCAGTTCTTC. The chain combines TRBV4-2 with TRBJ2-1, with D unresolved. This CDR3 is built from 13 residues. Germline loops: CDR1 LGHNA, CDR2 YNFKEQ. The V gene lost 2 bases and the J gene lost 6 bases, with 8 bases spanning the gap.

The chain couples TRBV10-2 to TRBJ2-1; possibly TRBD1 or TRBD2 for D (5 bases each). V was shortened by 6 bases and J by 0 bases, with 12 bases between the two germline ends. Germline-derived CDR1 and CDR2 are WSHSY and SAAADI. This CDR3 has 15 amino acids. As DNA, the CDR3 is TGCGCCAGCAGCCACCGGGACCCCTCCTACAATGAGCAGTTCTTC. Translation: CASSHRDPSYNEQFF.

A few counts support this clonotype. The chain links TRBV12-3 or TRBV12-4 to TRBJ2-3; 11 bases are a match to TRBD2. The CDR3 spans 15 residues. V was clipped by 6 bases and J by 4 bases; unmatched bases: 6. The CDR3 region has the DNA TGTGCCAGCAGCACACTAGCGGGAGAGGCAGATACGCAGTATTTT. Encoded protein: CASSTLAGEADTQYF.

The table lists this clonotype with many counts. The chain has TRBV10-2 and TRBJ2-4; 8 bases align to TRBD2. Trimming at V came to 10 bases and at J to 6 bases, leaving 2 bases not matched to a gene. The V gene's germline CDR1 is WSHSY and CDR2 SAAADI. This CDR3 is built from 11 residues. In DNA, the CDR3 is TGCGCCACCCTAGCGGGAAACATTCAGTACTTC. Translation gives CATLAGNIQYF.

This clonotype appeared many times. This chain links TRBV27 with TRBJ2-5; D remains ambiguous. V lost 6 bases, J lost 5 bases, and 25 bases lay in between. The V gene's germline CDR1 is MNHEY and CDR2 SMNVEV (reference sequence). This CDR3 spans 17 amino acids. CDR3 amino acids: CASSQSRTRSGGETQYF. The CDR3 DNA is TGTGCCAGCAGCCAATCTAGGACCCGGTCGGGTGGGGAGACCCAGTACTTC.

This clonotype was counted ten times or more. V gene TRBV7-9 combines with J gene TRBJ2-2, with D perhaps being TRBD1 or TRBD2 (5 bases each). Looked up from germline, CDR1 is SEHNR and CDR2 is FQNEAQ (reference sequence). This CDR3 region has 14 residues. V was pared by 5 bases and J by 6 bases, with 13 bases between. The CDR3, as DNA: TGTGCCAGCAGCCCCGGGACCCTCGCCGGGGAGCTGTTTTTT. Protein: CASSPGTLAGELFF.

This clonotype was counted many times. This chain uses TRBV12-3 or TRBV12-4 with TRBJ1-4; D remains unclear. The ends were cut back, 1 base at V and 0 bases at J, with 9 bases in the middle. The CDR3 contains 16 residues. CDR3 DNA sequence: TGTGCCAGCAGTTTAGAATTGGGAGCAACTAATGAAAAACTGTTTTTT. Protein product: CASSLELGATNEKLFF.

In this sample, this clonotype turned up a few times. This chain uses TRBV12-3 or TRBV12-4 with TRBJ2-7, with TRBD2 matching over 9 bases. V gave up 3 bases and J gave up 6 bases; unmatched junction bases: 9. This CDR3 is built from 15 residues. The CDR3 region has the DNA TGTGCCAGCAGTTTTAGCGGGGGTGGAGACGGCGAGCAGTACGTC. Translation gives CASSFSGGGDGEQYV.

This clonotype was seen only a few times. The genes are TRBV29-1 and TRBJ2-1; 7 bases line up with TRBD2. The CDR3 loop spans 15 amino acids. Per the germline V gene, CDR1 is SQVTM and CDR2 is ANQGSEA. After removal of 6 bases from V and 4 bases from J, the junction contained 12 bases not matched to a gene. The CDR3 nucleotides are TGCAGCGTCGATGATCTAGCGGCAAATTACAATGAGCAGTTCTTC. Residues: CSVDDLAANYNEQFF.

This clonotype was seen repeatedly, ten times or more. The V gene is TRBV7-9, the J gene TRBJ2-7; TRBD1 matches 7 bases. V shed 6 bases, J shed 3 bases, and the junction held 14 bases outside the gene matches. CDR1 and CDR2 from the germline V gene are SEHNR and FQNEAQ (reference sequence). There are 16 residues in the CDR3. DNA of the CDR3: TGTGCCAGCAGTCGAGACCGGGACAGAAATAACTACGAGCAGTACTTC. It yields the protein CASSRDRDRNNYEQYF.

This clonotype was counted ten times or more. The chain carries TRBV4-1 and TRBJ1-2, with 7 bases identical to TRBD1. The germline CDR1 and CDR2 sequences are MGHRA and YSYEKL. J was trimmed by 6 bases and V by 6 bases; bases with no gene match: 10. This CDR3 contains 14 residues. The CDR3 DNA reads TGCGCCAGCAGAGGTGGACAGGATAATCATGGCTACACCTTC. Protein product: CASRGGQDNHGYTF.

There are many counts of this clonotype. The chain has TRBV7-9 and TRBJ2-7; no clear D. CDR3 length equals 13 residues. Germline V CDR1 and CDR2: SEHNR, FQNEAQ (reference sequence). Trimming shortened V by 1 base and J by 2 bases, and 6 bases separated the two germline ends. CDR3 loop: CASSLGQPYEQYF. The DNA of the CDR3 is TGTGCCAGCAGCTTAGGTCAGCCCTACGAGCAGTACTTC.

This clonotype was counted ten times or more. The chain recombines TRBV12-3 or TRBV12-4 with TRBJ2-1, with a tentative D call TRBD2 (6 bases). V lost 6 bases, J lost 7 bases, and 10 bases lay in between. This CDR3 region has 12 residues. CDR3 bases: TGTGCCAGCAGCCCCCTAGCGAATGAGCAGTTCTTC. This sequence encodes CASSPLANEQFF.

This clonotype was seen at least ten times. The chain couples TRBV3-1 to TRBJ2-1, with TRBD2 matching over 7 bases. The J segment lost 3 bases and the V segment lost 0 bases, leaving 5 bases of the junction unmatched. Germline-derived CDR1 and CDR2 are LGHDT and YNNKEL (reference sequence). This CDR3 is 16 amino acids long. CDR3 sequence reads: CASSQDPGGLYNEQFF. The CDR3 coding sequence is TGTGCCAGCAGCCAAGATCCGGGAGGACTCTACAATGAGCAGTTCTTC.

The table lists this clonotype with many counts. V and J are TRBV20-1 and TRBJ1-2; D not resolved. V lost 4 bases and J 5 bases, leaving 8 bases between the germline ends. From germline, CDR1 is DFQATT and CDR2 SNEGSKA (reference sequence). The CDR3 totals 11 residues. The CDR3 coding sequence is TGCAGTGCTATTGTGGAGTATGGCTACACCTTC. Translated, it gives CSAIVEYGYTF.

This clonotype was picked up a small number of times. The chain is built from TRBV9 and TRBJ1-4; 7 nucleotides line up with TRBD1. Germline loops: CDR1 SGDLS, CDR2 YYNGEE. Trimming at V came to 3 bases and at J to 3 bases, leaving 5 bases not matched to a gene. The CDR3 length is 15 residues. In DNA form, the CDR3 reads TGTGCCAGCAGCGCCCAGGGGGTCGCTAATGAAAAACTGTTTTTT. Its protein is CASSAQGVANEKLFF.

The chain joins TRBV20-1 to TRBJ2-7; 7 bases are shared with TRBD2. The V segment lost 3 bases and the J segment 2 bases; nucleotides outside the gene matches: 13. This CDR3 spans 16 amino acids. CDR1 is DFQATT and CDR2 is SNEGSKA in the germline V gene (reference sequence). The DNA of the CDR3 is TGCAGTGCTAGTAGTGTTGGGCGGGAGTGGGCCTACGAGCAGTACTTC. This encodes CSASSVGREWAYEQYF.

This clonotype was recorded many times. The chain uses TRBV7-9 and TRBJ2-3; TRBD2 matches at 11 bases. From germline, CDR1 is SEHNR and CDR2 FQNEAQ (reference sequence). This CDR3 is 16 amino acids long. With 5 bases clipped from V and 4 bases from J, the junction kept 8 bases outside the gene matches. The CDR3 loop reads CASSPELAGAADTQYF. The CDR3 nucleotides read TGTGCCAGCAGCCCAGAACTAGCGGGAGCGGCAGATACGCAGTATTTT.

Ten or more counts support this clonotype. V is TRBV13 and J is TRBJ1-1; TRBD1 is a possible D gene (6 bases). Trimming cost V 3 bases and J 6 bases, with 14 bases left between them. CDR3 length equals 14 residues. Germline-derived CDR1 and CDR2 are PRHDT and FYEKMQ (reference sequence). The CDR3 protein is CASSLDSFLAEAFF. CDR3 coding DNA: TGTGCCAGCAGCTTGGACAGTTTTCTAGCTGAAGCTTTCTTT.

This clonotype was seen more than once but under ten times. The genes are TRBV29-1 and TRBJ2-7, with a weak D call TRBD2 (6 bases). The V gene lost 5 bases and the J gene lost 4 bases, with 9 bases spanning the gap. The CDR3 has 11 amino acids. Germline lookup yields CDR1 SQVTM and CDR2 ANQGSEA. DNA for the CDR3: TGCAGCGTTCGGCGGGGATACGAGCAGTACTTC. This gives the protein CSVRRGYEQYF.

At least ten counts were recorded for this clonotype. The V gene is TRBV3-1, the J gene TRBJ2-7, with D perhaps TRBD2 (6 bases). Trimming removed 4 bases at V and 0 bases at J, with 10 bases between. CDR1 is LGHDT, CDR2 YNNKEL, per germline (reference sequence). The CDR3 has 14 amino acids. CDR3 in amino acids: CASSPGVLSYEQYV. In DNA, the CDR3 is TGTGCCAGCAGCCCGGGGGTTCTCTCCTACGAGCAGTACGTC.

This clonotype was seen more than once but under ten times. One end of the junction fails to match germline, which may point to a read error. The chain recombines TRBV5-1 with TRBJ2-5, with D possibly being TRBD1 (6 bases). Germline CDR1 reads SGHRS; CDR2 reads YFSETQ. The CDR3 sequence is 13 residues long. The CDR3 DNA reads as TGCGCCAGCAGATTGGACAGCCAAGAGACCCAGTACTTC. Its protein is CASRLDSQETQYF.

This clonotype has a count of ten or more. The chain uses TRBV6-4 and TRBJ2-3, with 10 bases that match TRBD2. This CDR3 spans 15 amino acids. Per germline, CDR1 MRHNA and CDR2 SNTAGT. Trimming at V came to 0 bases and at J to 4 bases, leaving 1 base not matched to a gene. The CDR3 DNA follows: TGTGCCAGCAGTGACTCTCTAGCGGGAGCAGATACGCAGTATTTT. Protein sequence: CASSDSLAGADTQYF.

This clonotype was seen more than once but under ten times. J is TRBJ1-5 and V is TRBV7-9; 9 nucleotides line up with TRBD1. The CDR3 length is 14 residues. V trimming: 5 bases; J trimming: 7 bases; junction bases outside the gene matches: 6. Germline CDR1 is SEHNR and CDR2 is FQNEAQ (reference sequence). This chain's CDR3 is CASSPGQGEQPQHF. CDR3 nucleotide sequence: TGTGCCAGCAGCCCGGGACAGGGAGAACAGCCCCAGCATTTT.

This clonotype was counted at least ten times. This rearrangement joins TRBV27 to TRBJ1-2; TRBD1 is a possible D gene (6 bases). This CDR3 is built from 12 residues. V was shortened by 7 bases and J by 6 bases, with 12 bases between the two germline ends. Germline V lookup: CDR1 MNHEY, CDR2 SMNVEV (reference sequence). Written as DNA, the CDR3 is TGTGCCAGCACTCACGGGGGGCATGGCTACACCTTC. Protein product: CASTHGGHGYTF.

In this sample, this clonotype turned up many times. The chain employs TRBV12-3 or TRBV12-4 and TRBJ2-1, with TRBD1 matching over 8 bases. The junction had 8 bases not matched to a gene; V was cut back by 8 bases and J by 8 bases. There are 13 residues in the CDR3. In nucleotides, the CDR3 is TGTGCCAGCGAGACAGGGGATATAGATGAGCAGTTCTTC. Translated, it gives CASETGDIDEQFF.

This clonotype was seen more than once but under ten times. V gene TRBV13 combines with J gene TRBJ2-1; possibly TRBD1 for D (6 bases). V shed 4 bases and J shed 0 bases, with 25 bases lying between them. The CDR3 covers 20 residues. The germline gives CDR1 PRHDT, CDR2 FYEKMQ (reference sequence). The CDR3 sequence: CASSSHRDIGQLSSYNEQFF. The CDR3 DNA reads TGTGCCAGCAGCTCTCACCGGGACATCGGACAGCTTAGCTCCTACAATGAGCAGTTCTTC.

The chain combines TRBV2 with TRBJ2-7; no firm D call. This CDR3 comprises 14 residues. V was trimmed by 7 bases and J by 2 bases, leaving 15 bases between them. Looked up from germline, CDR1 is SNHLY and CDR2 is FYNNEI. CDR3 DNA sequence: TGTGCCAGCATCATGGGGATAGGGCCCTACGAGCAGTACGTC. Protein: CASIMGIGPYEQYV.